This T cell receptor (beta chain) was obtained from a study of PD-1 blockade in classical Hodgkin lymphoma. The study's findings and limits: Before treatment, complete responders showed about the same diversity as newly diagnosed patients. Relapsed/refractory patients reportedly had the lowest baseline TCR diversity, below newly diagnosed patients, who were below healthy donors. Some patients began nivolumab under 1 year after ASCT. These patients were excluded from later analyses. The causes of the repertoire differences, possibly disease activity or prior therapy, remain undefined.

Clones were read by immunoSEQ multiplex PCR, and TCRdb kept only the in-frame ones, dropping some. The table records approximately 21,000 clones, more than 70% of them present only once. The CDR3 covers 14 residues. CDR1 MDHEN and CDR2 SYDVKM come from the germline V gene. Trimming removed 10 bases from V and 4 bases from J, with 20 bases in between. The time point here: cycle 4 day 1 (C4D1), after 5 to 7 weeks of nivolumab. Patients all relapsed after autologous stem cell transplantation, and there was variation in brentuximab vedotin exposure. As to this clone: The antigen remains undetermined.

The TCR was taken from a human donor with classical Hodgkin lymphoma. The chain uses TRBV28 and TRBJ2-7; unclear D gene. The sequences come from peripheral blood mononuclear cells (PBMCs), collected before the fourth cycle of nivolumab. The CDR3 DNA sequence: TGTGCCACCCTAGGTGGACCCACCCGTTACGAGCAGTACTTC. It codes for CATLGGPTRYEQYF. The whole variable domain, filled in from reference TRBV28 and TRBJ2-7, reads DVKVTQSSRYLVKRTGEKVFLECVQDMDHENMFWYRQDPGLGLRLIYFSYDVKMKEKGDIPEGYSVSREKKERFSLILESASTNQTSMYLCATLGGPTRYEQYFGPGTRLTVT.